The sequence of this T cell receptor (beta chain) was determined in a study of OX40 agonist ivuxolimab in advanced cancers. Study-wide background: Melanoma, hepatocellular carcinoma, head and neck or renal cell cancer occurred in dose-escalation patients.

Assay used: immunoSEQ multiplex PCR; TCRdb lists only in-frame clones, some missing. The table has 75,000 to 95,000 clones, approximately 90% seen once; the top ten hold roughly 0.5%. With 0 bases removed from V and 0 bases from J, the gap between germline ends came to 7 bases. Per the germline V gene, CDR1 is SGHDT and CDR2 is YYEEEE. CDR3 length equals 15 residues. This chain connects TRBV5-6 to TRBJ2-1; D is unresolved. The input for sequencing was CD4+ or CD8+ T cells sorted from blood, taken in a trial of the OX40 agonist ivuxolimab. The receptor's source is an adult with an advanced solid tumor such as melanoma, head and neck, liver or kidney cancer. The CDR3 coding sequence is TGTGCCAGCAGCTTGGGACGCAGCTCCTACAATGAGCAGTTCTTC. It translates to CASSLGRSSYNEQFF.